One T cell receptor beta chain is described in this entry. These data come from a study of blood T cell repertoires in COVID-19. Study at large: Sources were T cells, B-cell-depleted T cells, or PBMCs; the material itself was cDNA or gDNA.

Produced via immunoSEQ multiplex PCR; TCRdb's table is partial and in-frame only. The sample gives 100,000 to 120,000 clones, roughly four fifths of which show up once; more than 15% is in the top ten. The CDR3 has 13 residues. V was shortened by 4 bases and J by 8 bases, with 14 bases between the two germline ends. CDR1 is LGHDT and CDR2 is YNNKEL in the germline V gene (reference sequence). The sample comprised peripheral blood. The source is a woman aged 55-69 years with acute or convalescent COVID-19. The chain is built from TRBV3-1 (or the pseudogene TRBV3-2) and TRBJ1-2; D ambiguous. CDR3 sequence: CASSPAGGTGYTF. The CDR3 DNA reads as TGTGCCAGCAGCCCGGCGGGCGGTACGGGCTACACCTTC.